A single sample gave rise to the 29 T cell receptor beta chains below, sequenced in a study of blood T cell repertoires in COVID-19. This table comes from immunoSEQ multiplex PCR, and its TCRdb copy is limited to in-frame clones, with some not included. Among over 250,000 clones listed, 75% to 95% were seen once. Source material: PBMCs or T cells enriched from blood (not recorded which). These TCRs come from a woman aged 30 to 39 who had recovered from COVID-19.

The CDR3 region is CASSVDGQGHGELFF. The CDR3 nucleotides are TGTGCCAGCAGCGTAGATGGACAGGGCCACGGGGAGCTGTTTTTT. The chain joins TRBV9 to TRBJ2-2, with 8 bases identical to TRBD1. The V and J ends lost 0 bases and 7 bases, in that order; junction bases with no gene match: 5. This CDR3 is built from 15 residues. Germline-derived CDR1 and CDR2 are SGDLS and YYNGEE.

The rearrangement links TRBV29-1 to TRBJ1-1; D is perhaps TRBD1 (5 bases). This CDR3 has 12 residues. Trimming pared 4 bases from V and 10 bases from J, leaving 16 bases between. Germline V gives CDR1 SQVTM, CDR2 ANQGSEA. The CDR3 region has the DNA TGCAGCGTTGGACATGGGGAGGGGCGAGCTTTCTTT. Protein product: CSVGHGEGRAFF.

This clone was seen only a few times. The rearrangement links TRBV28 to TRBJ1-5, with 9 bases identical to TRBD1. V shed 5 bases, J shed 2 bases, and the junction held 7 bases outside the gene matches. CDR3 length: 16 amino acids. Germline lookup yields CDR1 MDHEN and CDR2 SYDVKM. CDR3 DNA: TGTGCCAGCAGTCCCCGACAGGGGGAACGCAATCAGCCCCAGCATTTT. It specifies CASSPRQGERNQPQHF.

This chain uses TRBV28 with TRBJ1-2; D is ambiguous. The germline V gene has CDR1 MDHEN and CDR2 SYDVKM. The CDR3 has 13 residues. V lost 2 bases and J lost 1, with 5 bases in between. The CDR3 protein is CASSLMSNYGYTF. DNA of the CDR3: TGTGCCAGCAGTTTAATGAGTAACTATGGCTACACCTTC.

CDR3 sequence: CATRSSGNTIYF. Here the CDR3 DNA reads TGTGCCACCAGGAGCTCTGGAAACACCATATATTTT. V usage is TRBV6-5 and J usage is TRBJ1-3; D is uncertain. The V end lost 10 bases, the J end lost 0 bases, and 7 bases lay between the germline ends. In germline, CDR1 is MNHEY, CDR2 SVGAGI. The CDR3 runs to 12 residues.

The V and J genes are TRBV9 and TRBJ2-1, with 10 positions matching TRBD2. The CDR3 runs to 17 residues. V shed 4 bases, J shed 5 bases, and the junction held 12 bases outside the gene matches. Looked up from germline, CDR1 is SGDLS and CDR2 is YYNGEE. This chain's CDR3 is CASSLGLASPADNEQFF. The CDR3 DNA reads TGTGCCAGCAGCCTGGGACTAGCGAGCCCAGCGGACAATGAGCAGTTCTTC.

This clone was detected a few times. This chain connects TRBV5-6 to TRBJ1-3, with D perhaps matching TRBD1 (5 bases). This CDR3 has 14 amino acids. Deletions cut 3 bases from V and 5 bases from J, with 12 bases between. Germline CDR1 reads SGHDT; CDR2 reads YYEEEE. The CDR3 region has the DNA TGTGCCAGCAGCTGGGGCAGCTCCAGAAACACCATATATTTT. Translating it yields CASSWGSSRNTIYF. Full variable domain (remainder filled in from reference TRBV5-6 and TRBJ1-3): DAGVTQSPTHLIKTRGQQVTLRCSPKSGHDTVSWYQQALGQGPQFIFQYYEEEERQRGNFPDRFSGHQFPNYSSELNVNALLLGDSALYLCASSWGSSRNTIYFGEGSWLTVV.

The rearrangement uses TRBV11-2 and TRBJ2-4, with a tentative D call TRBD1 (6 bases). The CDR3 spans 14 residues. Germline V gene data show CDR1 as SGHAT and CDR2 as FQNNGV. Trimming left V 1 base short and J 5 bases short, with 9 bases between. The CDR3 DNA follows: TGTGCCAGCAGCTTAGGCAGGGGTGAAAACATTCAGTACTTC. This codes for CASSLGRGENIQYF.

CDR3 nucleotides: TGTGCCAGCAGCCAAGTTACAGGGGGCGCGTACAATGAGCAGTTCTTC. Protein product: CASSQVTGGAYNEQFF. The chain employs TRBV14 and TRBJ2-1, with 9 nucleotides matching TRBD1. There are 16 residues in the CDR3. J was trimmed by 4 bases and V by 1 base; bases with no gene match: 5. Germline CDR1 is SGHDN and CDR2 is FVKESK.

The sample holds one count of this clone. The chain joins TRBV5-1 to TRBJ2-2, with 9 positions matching TRBD2. Germline CDR1 SGHRS, CDR2 YFSETQ. The ends lost 0 bases at V and 5 bases at J; junction bases unmatched: 2. The CDR3 sequence is 15 residues long. CDR3 in DNA: TGCGCCAGCAGCTTGGCGGGACTAGCAACCGGGGAGCTGTTTTTT. It specifies CASSLAGLATGELFF. The full variable domain, completed using reference TRBV5-1 and TRBJ2-2, is KAGVTQTPRYLIKTRGQQVTLSCSPISGHRSVSWYQQTPGQGLQFLFEYFSETQRNKGNFPGRFSGRQFSNSRSEMNVSTLELGDSALYLCASSLAGLATGELFFGEGSRLTVL.

The chain has TRBV28 and TRBJ1-5; D is undetermined. From germline, CDR1 is MDHEN and CDR2 SYDVKM. Between the trimmed V and J ends, which lost 7 bases and 7 bases, there was a span of 17 bases. The CDR3 extends over 14 amino acids. CDR3 nucleotide sequence: TGTGCCAGCACTCTTCCCCCTCCGAGGCAGCCCCAGCATTTT. Encoded protein: CASTLPPPRQPQHF.

V and J are TRBV9 and TRBJ2-1; the D gene is possibly TRBD2 (5 bases). The CDR3 consists of 17 residues. Trimming left V 5 bases short and J 0 bases short, with 18 bases between. Germline lookup yields CDR1 SGDLS and CDR2 YYNGEE. CDR3 loop: CASSSVSERSSYNEQFF. CDR3 nucleotides: TGTGCCAGCAGTTCAGTTAGCGAACGGAGCTCCTACAATGAGCAGTTCTTC.

The rearrangement joins TRBV28 to TRBJ1-2; 8 bases match TRBD1. Per the germline V gene, CDR1 is MDHEN and CDR2 is SYDVKM. V shed 5 bases, J shed 4 bases, and the junction held 6 bases outside the gene matches. This CDR3 has 14 amino acids. CDR3 loop: CASSGQGEGYGYTF. The CDR3 DNA reads TGTGCCAGCAGTGGACAGGGCGAAGGCTATGGCTACACCTTC.

The chain recombines TRBV11-3 with TRBJ2-1; D uncertain. Germline CDR1 SGHNT, CDR2 YENEEA. The V end lost 1 base, the J end lost 0 bases, and 10 bases lay between the germline ends. The CDR3 spans 16 residues. The CDR3 sequence: CASSLGESGSYNEQFF. The CDR3 nucleotides read TGTGCCAGCAGCTTAGGTGAGTCTGGCTCCTACAATGAGCAGTTCTTC.

J is TRBJ2-1 and V is TRBV27; 9 nucleotides agree with TRBD1. Unmatched junction bases numbered 3, after V lost 2 bases and J lost 4 bases. The length of the CDR3 is 15 residues. Germline V CDR1 and CDR2: MNHEY, SMNVEV (reference sequence). The CDR3 nucleotides read TGTGCCAGCAGTTTAGGGACAGGGTTGTACAATGAGCAGTTCTTC. Translation: CASSLGTGLYNEQFF.

The CDR3: CAWSDEAGLNTGELFF. CDR3 bases: TGTGCCTGGAGTGATGAAGCGGGATTGAACACCGGGGAGCTGTTTTTT. V and J are TRBV30 and TRBJ2-2; 7 bases align to TRBD2. The CDR3 loop spans 16 amino acids. Trimming cost V 1 base and J 1 base; bases outside gene matches: 6. Germline V gene data show CDR1 as GTSNPN and CDR2 as SVGIG (reference sequence).

The chain is built from TRBV28 and TRBJ1-1; TRBD1 aligns across 7 bases. Trimming removed 6 bases from V and 6 bases from J; junction bases left unmatched: 13. This CDR3 contains 15 residues. Germline-derived CDR1 and CDR2 are MDHEN and SYDVKM. The CDR3 loop reads CASSLTGEGGAEAFF. The CDR3 DNA reads TGTGCCAGCAGCCTCACAGGGGAAGGAGGTGCTGAAGCTTTCTTT.

The chain couples TRBV28 to TRBJ2-7, with 11 bases lining up with TRBD1. CDR3 length: 15 amino acids. Trimming cost V 5 bases and J 4 bases; bases outside gene matches: 7. From germline, CDR1 is MDHEN and CDR2 SYDVKM. The chain's CDR3 is CASSPPRDRGYEQYF. The CDR3 DNA reads TGTGCCAGCAGTCCACCCCGGGACAGGGGGTACGAGCAGTACTTC. The whole variable domain, remainder taken from reference TRBV28 and TRBJ2-7, is DVKVTQSSRYLVKRTGEKVFLECVQDMDHENMFWYRQDPGLGLRLIYFSYDVKMKEKGDIPEGYSVSREKKERFSLILESASTNQTSMYLCASSPPRDRGYEQYFGPGTRLTVT.

CDR3 coding DNA: TGCGCCAGCAGCTTGGGTTCACTATCCTACGAGCAGTACTTC. As protein: CASSLGSLSYEQYF. The rearrangement uses TRBV5-1 and TRBJ2-7; D gene uncertain. CDR1 and CDR2 (germline): SGHRS, YFSETQ. Trimming left V 0 bases short and J 1 base short, with 8 bases between. This CDR3 spans 14 amino acids.

This chain connects TRBV28 to TRBJ2-7; D might be TRBD1 (6 bases). Germline loops: CDR1 MDHEN, CDR2 SYDVKM. This CDR3 has 13 residues. V was trimmed by 10 bases and J by 6 bases, leaving 19 bases between them. CDR3 sequence: CATSEGVRGEQYF. In DNA, the CDR3 is TGTGCCACCTCCGAGGGGGTACGGGGCGAGCAGTACTTC.

This chain joins TRBV10-2 and TRBJ2-7; TRBD2 might be the D (6 bases). The V end was cut by 7 bases, the J end by 7 bases, with 14 bases between. This CDR3 is 12 amino acids long. The germline V gene has CDR1 WSHSY and CDR2 SAAADI. This chain's CDR3 is CASTLGGSEQYF. In DNA, the CDR3 is TGCGCCAGCACTTTAGGAGGGAGTGAGCAGTACTTC.

The J gene is TRBJ1-1, the V gene TRBV19, with D possibly TRBD1 on 6 matching bases. Per the germline V gene, CDR1 is LNHDA and CDR2 is SQIVND (reference sequence). Trimming removed 5 bases at V and 5 bases at J, with 9 bases between. The CDR3 has 12 residues. This CDR3 is CASSSDRTEAFF. Written as DNA, the CDR3 is TGTGCCAGTAGTTCCGACAGGACTGAAGCTTTCTTT.

This chain uses TRBV7-9 with TRBJ1-5, with D perhaps TRBD1 (6 bases). The length of the CDR3 is 16 residues. Germline CDR1 is SEHNR and CDR2 is FQNEAQ (reference sequence). Deletions cut 2 bases from V and 2 bases from J, with 13 bases between. CDR3 sequence (DNA): TGTGCCAGCAGCTTAAGTCTGGGGGCGGGCAATCAGCCCCAGCATTTT. Protein product: CASSLSLGAGNQPQHF.

The V gene is TRBV12-3 or TRBV12-4, the J gene TRBJ2-1, with a possible D match to TRBD2 (5 bases). CDR3 length: 13 amino acids. Trimming cost V 8 bases and J 2 bases, with 10 bases left between them. The CDR3 here is CASGSGPYNEQFF. In nucleotides, the CDR3 is TGTGCCAGCGGGAGTGGCCCCTACAATGAGCAGTTCTTC.

The V call is TRBV3-1 (or the pseudogene TRBV3-2), the J call TRBJ1-6; the D gene is possibly TRBD1 (5 bases). The CDR3 is made up of 15 amino acids. CDR1 is LGHDT, CDR2 YNNKEL, per germline (reference sequence). V shed 4 bases and J shed 7 bases, with 14 bases lying between them. The CDR3 sequence is CASSRREIGNSPLHF. DNA of the CDR3: TGTGCCAGCAGCCGCAGGGAAATAGGCAATTCACCCCTCCACTTT.

This clone was observed once. The rearrangement joins TRBV15 to TRBJ2-2, with TRBD1 as a possible D gene (5 bases). The CDR3 sequence is 15 residues long. Trimming removed 1 base from V and 2 bases from J, with 8 bases in between. CDR1 and CDR2 (germline): LNHNV, YYDKDF (reference sequence). The CDR3: CATSRGTTNTGELFF. In nucleotides, the CDR3 is TGTGCCACCAGCAGAGGGACAACCAACACCGGGGAGCTGTTTTTT.

J is TRBJ2-5 and V is TRBV7-6; the match to TRBD1 covers 8 bases. This CDR3 contains 16 residues. In germline, CDR1 is SGHVS, CDR2 FNYEAQ. The ends lost 4 bases at V and 3 bases at J; junction bases unmatched: 10. The CDR3 DNA follows: TGTGCCAGCAGCTCCTATGGAGAGACAGGGGAAGAGACCCAGTACTTC. This codes for CASSSYGETGEETQYF.

V gene TRBV27 combines with J gene TRBJ1-1; tentative D call: TRBD1 (6 bases). There are 13 residues in the CDR3. V dropped 6 bases and J dropped 3 bases, with 11 bases sitting between them. The germline V gene has CDR1 MNHEY and CDR2 SMNVEV (reference sequence). The CDR3 here is CASRPTGHTEAFF. CDR3 sequence (DNA): TGTGCCAGCAGACCCACAGGGCACACTGAAGCTTTCTTT.

This clone was detected once. V gene TRBV5-8 combines with J gene TRBJ2-5; TRBD2 matches 9 bases. Germline V CDR1 and CDR2: SGHTS, YDEGEE. Unmatched junction bases numbered 3, after V lost 1 base and J lost 2 bases. The CDR3 has 15 amino acids. CDR3 loop: CASSLSGGRQETQYF. The CDR3 DNA is TGTGCCAGCAGCTTGAGCGGGGGGAGGCAAGAGACCCAGTACTTC.